These T cell receptor beta chains were read from a single sample in a study of T cells after yellow fever vaccination. TCRdb called the 5' RACE reads again in MiXCR, with one record for every CDR3 protein. The sample has a few hundred thousand distinct CDR3 sequences; roughly 4.3% are singletons. The input for sequencing was PBMCs, taken 5 days after the yellow fever booster vaccination. These receptors were collected from a man younger than 35 who received the YFV17D yellow fever vaccine. Both conserved end residues are part of each CDR3. The D gene is left open where the match is weak. Expanded clones get a size class; other rows say once, few or many, or leave the size out.

j_call	v_call	d_call	clone_size	cdr3_aa	cdr3_nt
TRBJ1-6	TRBV5-1	-	many	CASSLRSSSYNSPLHF	TGCGCCAGCAGCTTGCGTTCGAGCTCCTATAATTCACCCCTCCACTTT
TRBJ2-7	TRBV20-1	TRBD1	few	CSASAGGGEQYF	TGCAGTGCTAGTGCAGGGGGTGGGGAGCAGTACTTC
TRBJ2-1	TRBV5-1	-	few	CASSLATGSLYNEQFF	TGCGCCAGCAGCTTGGCCACAGGGTCGCTATACAATGAGCAGTTCTTC
TRBJ1-1	TRBV5-1	-	few	CASRSQTNTEAFF	TGCGCCAGCAGATCACAAACGAACACTGAAGCTTTCTTT
TRBJ1-5	TRBV15	TRBD1	many	CATSRATGASQPQHF	TGTGCCACCAGCAGAGCGACAGGGGCTAGTCAGCCCCAGCATTTT
TRBJ2-2	TRBV7-6	TRBD1	-	CASSLGTGATGELFF	TGTGCCAGCAGCTTAGGGACAGGGGCTACCGGGGAGCTGTTTTTT
TRBJ2-1	TRBV7-3	TRBD2	-	CASSLTAGGRNEQFF	TGTGCCAGCAGCTTAACGGCGGGGGGGCGCAATGAGCAGTTCTTC
TRBJ2-3	TRBV24-1	-	few	CATSDWESTDTQYF	TGTGCCACCAGTGATTGGGAGAGCACAGATACGCAGTATTTT
TRBJ2-3	TRBV24-1	-	few	CATSDGALDTQYF	TGTGCCACCAGTGACGGGGCGCTTGATACGCAGTATTTT
TRBJ1-3	TRBV6-6	TRBD1	few	CASSSGQGYSGNTIYF	TGTGCCAGCAGTTCCGGACAGGGATACTCTGGAAACACCATATATTTT
TRBJ2-5	TRBV7-6	TRBD2	many	CASSRLAGGGETQYF	TGTGCCAGCAGCCGACTAGCGGGGGGAGGTGAGACCCAGTACTTC
TRBJ1-1	TRBV20-1	-	few	CSARDQRSDTEAFF	TGCAGTGCTAGAGATCAACGATCGGACACTGAAGCTTTCTTT
TRBJ1-3	TRBV28	-	few	CASNRGNDGNTIYF	TGTGCCAGCAATCGAGGGAACGATGGAAACACCATATATTTT
TRBJ2-5	TRBV7-6	TRBD2	many	CASSRRDGSGGRETQYF	TGTGCCAGCAGCCGAAGGGATGGTAGCGGGGGGCGGGAGACCCAGTACTTC
TRBJ2-7	TRBV6-2/TRBV6-3	-	few	CASSYPTPGTFHEQYF	TGTGCCAGCAGTTACCCGACACCCGGGACGTTCCACGAGCAGTACTTC
TRBJ2-7	TRBV20-1	-	-	CSARIGSSYEQYF	TGCAGTGCTAGGATAGGAAGCTCCTACGAGCAGTACTTC
TRBJ1-1	TRBV4-2	TRBD1	few	CASSRDRGEGGAEAFF	TGTGCCAGCAGCCGGGACAGGGGCGAAGGGGGAGCTGAAGCTTTCTTT
TRBJ1-6	TRBV12-3/TRBV12-4	TRBD1	-	CASSLDYRGPPLHF	TGTGCCAGCAGTTTAGACTACAGGGGCCCACCCCTCCACTTT
TRBJ1-6	TRBV5-6	-	few	CASSSPREKAPLHF	TGTGCCAGCAGCTCCCCCAGAGAGAAGGCACCCCTCCACTTT
TRBJ2-1	TRBV20-1	-	-	CSATLTRDGLNEQFF	TGCAGTGCAACCCTAACCCGGGACGGTCTCAATGAGCAGTTCTTC
TRBJ2-2	TRBV7-9	-	few	CASSLAGVDTGELFF	TGTGCCAGCAGCTTGGCAGGGGTCGACACCGGGGAGCTGTTTTTT
TRBJ1-2	TRBV27	TRBD1	-	CASSLDWDRGHYGYTF	TGTGCCAGCAGTTTAGATTGGGACAGGGGGCACTATGGCTACACCTTC
TRBJ1-4	TRBV12-3/TRBV12-4	-	few	CASSLRKGYNEKLFF	TGTGCCAGCAGTTTACGTAAGGGTTATAATGAAAAACTGTTTTTT
TRBJ1-2	TRBV2	-	-	CASTEDPLYGYTF	TGTGCCAGCACGGAGGACCCGCTCTATGGCTACACCTTC